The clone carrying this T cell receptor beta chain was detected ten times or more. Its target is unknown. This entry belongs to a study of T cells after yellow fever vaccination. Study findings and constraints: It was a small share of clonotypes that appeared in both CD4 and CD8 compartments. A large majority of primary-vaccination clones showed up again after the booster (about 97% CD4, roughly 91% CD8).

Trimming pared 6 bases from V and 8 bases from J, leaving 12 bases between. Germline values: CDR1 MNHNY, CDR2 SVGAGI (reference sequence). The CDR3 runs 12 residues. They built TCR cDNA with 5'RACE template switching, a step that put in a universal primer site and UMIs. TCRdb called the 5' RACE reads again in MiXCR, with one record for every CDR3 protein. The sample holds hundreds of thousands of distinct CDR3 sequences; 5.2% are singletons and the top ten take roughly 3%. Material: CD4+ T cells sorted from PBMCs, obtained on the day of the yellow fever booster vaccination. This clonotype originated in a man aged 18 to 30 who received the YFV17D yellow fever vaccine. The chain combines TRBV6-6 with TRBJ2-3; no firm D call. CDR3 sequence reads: CASSRPPGTQYF. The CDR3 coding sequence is TGTGCCAGCAGCCGACCCCCGGGTACGCAGTATTTT.